The 10 T cell receptor beta chains below all came from one sample that was sequenced in a study of blood T cell repertoires in COVID-19. The data were produced by immunoSEQ multiplex PCR, yet TCRdb's version contains in-frame clones alone and is incomplete. Of 150,000 or so clones listed, less than 85% are singletons. The specimen sequenced was peripheral blood. Receptor source: a woman aged 35 to 49 with COVID-19, enrolled during active disease.

The chain couples TRBV27 to TRBJ2-1; D unresolved. This CDR3 has 11 residues. Trimming shortened V by 5 bases and J by 8 bases, and 7 bases separated the two germline ends. CDR1 is MNHEY, CDR2 SMNVEV, per germline (reference sequence). CDR3 nucleotides: TGTGCCAGCAGTACCGAGTATGAGCAGTTCTTC. Protein sequence: CASSTEYEQFF.

The chain joins TRBV5-1 to TRBJ2-5, with TRBD2 matching 9 bases. The V and J ends lost 2 bases and 4 bases, in that order; junction bases with no gene match: 12. The CDR3 runs to 17 residues. CDR1 is SGHRS, CDR2 YFSETQ, per germline. The CDR3 protein is CASSFGTVAGVPETQYF. As DNA, the CDR3 is TGCGCCAGCAGCTTTGGAACAGTAGCGGGAGTCCCAGAGACCCAGTACTTC.

V and J are TRBV2 and TRBJ2-7; 8 nucleotides agree with TRBD1. This CDR3 contains 15 residues. Germline V CDR1 and CDR2: SNHLY, FYNNEI. Trimming took 4 bases from V and 2 from J; bases not matched to a gene: 7. CDR3 in DNA: TGTGCCAGCAGTGTTGACAGGGGTCGAACCTACGAGCAGTACTTC. Translated: CASSVDRGRTYEQYF.

The chain uses TRBV20-1 and TRBJ2-2, with D possibly being TRBD2 (6 bases). V was shortened by 6 bases and J by 9 bases, with 11 bases between the two germline ends. The CDR3 sequence is 11 residues long. Germline CDR1 reads DFQATT; CDR2 reads SNEGSKA (reference sequence). CDR3 in amino acids: CSARGNWELFF. The DNA of the CDR3 is TGCAGTGCCCGCGGGAATTGGGAGCTGTTTTTT.

This clone was recorded a few times. The chain links TRBV11-2 to TRBJ2-7, with TRBD1 identical over 7 bases. Trimming at V came to 5 bases and at J to 5 bases, leaving 12 bases not matched to a gene. In germline, CDR1 is SGHAT, CDR2 FQNNGV. This CDR3 contains 15 residues. CDR3 sequence reads: CASSAVYRGQDEQYF. CDR3 nucleotides: TGTGCCAGCAGCGCAGTTTACAGGGGTCAGGACGAGCAGTACTTC. The full variable domain, with the rest looked up from reference TRBV11-2 and TRBJ2-7, is EAGVAQSPRYKIIEKRQSVAFWCNPISGHATLYWYQQILGQGPKLLIQFQNNGVVDDSQLPKDRFSAERLKGVDSTLKIQPAKLEDSAVYLCASSAVYRGQDEQYFGPGTRLTVT.

The J gene is TRBJ2-5, the V gene TRBV7-9; no definite D call. Germline V gene lookup returns CDR1 SEHNR and CDR2 FQNEAQ (reference sequence). Trimming stripped 3 bases from V and 6 bases from J, with 8 bases between. The CDR3 totals 12 residues. CDR3 DNA sequence: TGTGCCAGCAGCTTTCAGGTCCAGACCCAGTACTTC. Its translation: CASSFQVQTQYF. Drawing the rest from reference TRBV7-9 and TRBJ2-5, the complete variable domain is DTGVSQNPRHKITKRGQNVTFRCDPISEHNRLYWYRQTLGQGPEFLTYFQNEAQLEKSRLLSDRFSAERPKGSFSTLEIQRTEQGDSAMYLCASSFQVQTQYFGPGTRLLVL.

This chain connects TRBV5-8 to TRBJ2-7; TRBD2 agrees at 7 bases. This CDR3 region has 15 residues. CDR1 SGHTS and CDR2 YDEGEE come from the germline V gene. The ends lost 0 bases at V and 4 bases at J; junction bases unmatched: 7. The CDR3 sequence: CASSLVPSGFYEQYF. CDR3 DNA: TGTGCCAGCAGCTTGGTTCCTAGCGGATTTTACGAGCAGTACTTC. The whole variable domain, filled in from reference TRBV5-8 and TRBJ2-7, reads EAGVTQSPTHLIKTRGQQATLRCSPISGHTSVYWYQQALGLGLQFLLWYDEGEERNRGNFPPRFSGRQFPNYSSELNVNALELEDSALYLCASSLVPSGFYEQYFGPGTRLTVT.

The rearrangement uses TRBV15 and TRBJ2-1; the D gene is possibly TRBD1 (6 bases). The CDR3 length is 15 residues. The germline V and J ends were trimmed by 0 bases and 7 bases, with 13 bases remaining between them. Germline loops: CDR1 LNHNV, CDR2 YYDKDF (reference sequence). CDR3 sequence (DNA): TGTGCCACCAGCAGAGAACAGGGCCCTTTAAATGAGCAGTTCTTC. This gives the protein CATSREQGPLNEQFF.

The V call is TRBV2, the J call TRBJ1-2, with TRBD1 identical over 10 bases. The CDR3 sequence is 13 residues long. The V gene's germline CDR1 is SNHLY and CDR2 FYNNEI. The trim removed 6 bases at V and 7 bases at J, leaving 5 bases unmatched. As DNA, the CDR3 is TGTGCCAGCAGCGACGACAGGGGGCTTGGCTACACCTTC. Translation: CASSDDRGLGYTF.

The V and J genes are TRBV30 and TRBJ2-5; 7 bases are a match to TRBD2. CDR1 and CDR2 (germline): GTSNPN, SVGIG (reference sequence). The junction had 9 bases not matched to a gene; V was cut back by 5 bases and J by 6 bases. The CDR3 covers 13 residues. CDR3 in DNA: TGTGCCTGGGACCCATCGGGGGGACAGACCCAGTACTTC. It specifies CAWDPSGGQTQYF.